The TCR beta chain described here comes from a study of T cell responses to AZD1222 COVID-19 vaccine. The assay was immunoSEQ multiplex PCR, and TCRdb's table has in-frame clones only and misses some. The data hold roughly 180,000 clones, with 80% to 90% observed a single time. This clone was observed a single time. V gave up 2 bases and J gave up 5 bases; unmatched junction bases: 6. Germline V gene sequence: CDR1 MNHEY, CDR2 SVGEGT. The CDR3 length is 15 residues. The chain combines TRBV6-2 or TRBV6-3 with TRBJ2-5; 9 bases are shared with TRBD2. The specimen was peripheral blood, collected on day 0 of AZD1222 vaccination. This TCR derives from an adult in good health. The CDR3 DNA reads TGTGCCAGCAGTTACGGCGGGGGGGCCCTGGAGACCCAGTACTTC. It encodes CASSYGGGALETQYF.